The T cell receptor beta chain described here comes from a study of blood T cell repertoires in COVID-19 (dated by TCRdb to about 2020). About the investigation overall: Samples from collaborators originated in the United States, Italy and Spain and spanned both the acute and convalescent phases of COVID-19. The sample metadata nearly always contained a de-identified subject ID, COVID-19 status, age in years and sex. Where available, HLA class I and class II types were obtained from metadata supplied by the sample provider rather than from assay-based typing. The samples were drawn from two sources: the first 160 participants of the ongoing ImmuneRACE study, and 1,254 subjects contributed by 6 global collaborators. The material from the prospective study consisted of cDNA or gDNA derived from T cells, B-cell-depleted T cells, or PBMCs. The dataset comprised deeply sampled blood TCRbeta repertoires from subjects exposed to, actively infected with, or recovered from COVID-19. A freely available public database, intended as a resource for researchers studying the immune response to SARS-CoV-2, is where the repertoires were released.

From the cysteine through the phenylalanine, the CDR3 covers 18 amino acids. The only DNA kept is the CDR3, 54 bases in frame from the first base. As encoded in the germline V gene, CDR1 is LGHNA while CDR2 is YSLEER. Trimming costs V 1 base and J 0 bases, and their ends lie 16 bases apart. The sample holds a few counts of this clone. Its recognized antigen is unknown. The record has no base qualities; no much larger clone is one base away. The collaborating institutions used their own protocols to collect whole blood in K2EDTA tubes. Collaborator samples were shipped for TCRbeta analysis as frozen whole blood, isolated PBMCs, or DNA extracted from either sample type. TCRbeta CDR3 regions were amplified from genomic DNA using the immunoSEQ Assay, a bias-controlled multiplex PCR. The study's processing was this. Within the assay, amplification of reference gene primers was used to estimate how many nucleated cells each sample contained. To quantify the absolute abundance of each unique TCRbeta CDR3 rearrangement, sequence reads were collapsed and filtered. For each sample, productive Simpson clonality was calculated as the square root of Simpson's diversity index over productive rearrangements. This is the immuneACCESS table as TCRdb keeps it, with only in-frame sequences that have V and J called. A part of the clones is gone; compared with another copy, unresolved V genes explain less than half, and the rest is unexplained. Clone size and the V and J calls come from that table; the DNA yielded D and trimming. The sample contains approximately 190,000 clones, roughly 82% of them found a single time. The ten largest account for about 5% of the sample.

Points the paper makes about the study in general: How much clinical and demographic metadata was included differed by source and by participant, and the metadata was provided uncurated.

The receptor was derived from a woman in her twenties or thirties with acute or convalescent COVID-19. The rearrangement joined TRBV4-3 to TRBJ1-3, with the D gene uncertain. The sequencing sample was made of peripheral blood. The DNA sequence follows: TGCGCCAGCAGCCAAGCCCTGTTGGCCTGGAGCTCTGGAAACACCATATATTTT. This codes for CASSQALLAWSSGNTIYF.